This paragraph covers one T cell receptor beta chain sequence. Its antigen is not identified. Time point denoted: baseline pretreatment blood. Treatment given: 15 Gy SBRT to primary tumor, nephrectomy 4 weeks later. This renal cell carcinoma was of the clear cell type. Some clones are missing from TCRdb's copy, which holds only in-frame ones; the method was immunoSEQ multiplex PCR. The data show some 150,000 clones, around four fifths seen once. The CDR3 has 13 residues. Germline values: CDR1 LNHDA, CDR2 SQIVND (reference sequence). Trimming took off 6 bases at V and 4 bases at J, with 12 bases between the two ends. These data are taken from a study of radiation and T cells in renal cell carcinoma. Whole-study context: Nephrectomy followed 15 Gy stereotactic body radiation by 4 weeks.

Whole-study findings and limits: Top tumor clonotypes rose in blood 2 weeks post-radiation, then contracted. Pretreatment tumor biopsies were lacking, so baseline clonotypes are unknown.

This sequence joins TRBV19 and TRBJ2-5, with D perhaps being TRBD1 or TRBD2 (6 bases each). The source was blood, collected from a patient whose treatment included radiotherapy and nephrectomy. The TCR was taken from a woman in her 50s with renal cell carcinoma. Here the CDR3 DNA reads TGTGCCAGTAGCCTCGGGGGCCGAGAGACCCAGTACTTC. Amino acid sequence: CASSLGGRETQYF.